Below are 7 T cell receptor beta chains sequenced from a single sample in a study of T cell repertoires in cytomegalovirus infection (dated by TCRdb to the late 2010s). The listed sequencing device is Illumina HiSeq 1500. TCRdb trimmed the raw reads at Q25, called clones with MiXCR and kept productive beta chains. Here each entry gathers all rows of one CDR3 protein and keeps the most common genes and DNA. The sample contains roughly 640,000 distinct CDR3 sequences, more than 20% of them found a single time. Of the sample, around 7.6% is held by the ten largest clones. Sequenced: CD8+ T cells from PBMCs. These receptors all stem from a human donor in good health (CMV status not recorded). Some clones in this sample may be carry-over from other donors' samples.

On this clonotype: This may be a read error: a much more frequent sequence differs by one nucleotide. J is TRBJ2-1 and V is TRBV13, with 8 bases identical to TRBD2. Per the germline V gene, CDR1 is PRHDT and CDR2 is FYEKMQ (reference sequence). The CDR3 covers 13 residues. The CDR3 sequence is CVSPGTRNNEQFF. DNA for the CDR3: TGTGTCAGTCCCGGGACTAGAAACAATGAGCAGTTCTTC.

This clonotype has just a few counts. V gene TRBV11-2 combines with J gene TRBJ2-1, with 11 bases fitting TRBD1. The CDR3 spans 15 residues. The germline V gene has CDR1 SGHAT and CDR2 FQNNGV. V shed 3 bases and J 5 bases; nucleotides not matched to a gene: 3. CDR3 DNA sequence: TGTGCCAGCAGCTTGGACAGGGGGCAGAACAATGAGCAGTTCTTC. This gives the protein CASSLDRGQNNEQFF.

This clonotype was counted ten times or more. The chain combines TRBV28 with TRBJ2-1; 10 bases align to TRBD2. V dropped 6 bases and J dropped 6; count of bases not matched to a gene: 5. Germline-derived CDR1 and CDR2 are MDHEN and SYDVKM. The CDR3 loop spans 14 amino acids. Here the CDR3 reads CASSSSGGANEQFF. CDR3 in DNA: TGTGCCAGCAGCTCTAGCGGGGGAGCCAATGAGCAGTTCTTC.

The V and J genes are TRBV27 and TRBJ1-6; no clear D. Germline values: CDR1 MNHEY, CDR2 SMNVEV (reference sequence). Trimming shortened V by 8 bases and J by 7 bases, and 15 bases separated the two germline ends. This CDR3 spans 14 amino acids. CDR3 region: CASCLSFFNSPLHF. The CDR3 DNA follows: TGTGCCAGCTGCTTGAGTTTCTTCAATTCACCCCTCCACTTT.

The rearrangement joins TRBV14 to TRBJ2-2; no reliable D call. The CDR3 length is 16 residues. Trimming cost V 2 bases and J 0 bases, with 10 bases left between them. Germline loops: CDR1 SGHDN, CDR2 FVKESK. The DNA for the CDR3 is TGTGCCAGCAGCCAACCGACCGGTCCGAACACCGGGGAGCTGTTTTTT. As protein: CASSQPTGPNTGELFF.

The gene calls are TRBV7-9 and TRBJ2-7; the D call may be TRBD1 or TRBD2 (5 bases each). V dropped 6 bases and J dropped 2 bases, with 11 bases sitting between them. The germline V gene encodes CDR1 SEHNR and CDR2 FQNEAQ (reference sequence). The length of the CDR3 is 13 residues. The CDR3 DNA reads TGTGCCAGCAGTGGGGGACCTCCCTACGAGCAGTACTTC. The encoded protein is CASSGGPPYEQYF.

In its sample, this clonotype was seen many times. The chain couples TRBV4-2 to TRBJ2-2; a weak D match, TRBD1 (6 bases). Per germline, CDR1 LGHNA and CDR2 YNFKEQ. The CDR3 contains 16 residues. Trimming cost V 3 bases and J 3 bases, with 14 bases left between them. The CDR3 DNA reads TGTGCCAGCAGCCATCTCACAGGGCTGGACACCGGGGAGCTGTTTTTT. Its translation: CASSHLTGLDTGELFF.